A selection of T cell receptor beta chains follows, all from one sample in a study of technical replicates of blood from several donors. The protocol was immunoSEQ multiplex PCR, while the TCRdb copy is restricted to in-frame clones and leaves out a portion. The sample carries approximately 70,000 clones, 80% to 95% recorded once. Specimen: T cells isolated from PBMCs. The origin of the receptors is a human donor in good health. Each CDR3 is given without its conserved first and last residue. Fields, in order: V gene, J gene, CDR3 protein.

v_call: TRBV5-4
j_call: TRBJ1-1
cdr3_aa: ASSLGVLAGAF

v_call: TRBV14
j_call: TRBJ2-2
cdr3_aa: ASSQVPSTGELF

v_call: TRBV2
j_call: TRBJ2-5
cdr3_aa: ASSEWRQETQY

v_call: TRBV9
j_call: TRBJ2-7
cdr3_aa: ASSVGGASGPLYEQY

v_call: TRBV7-6
j_call: TRBJ2-2
cdr3_aa: ASSLSQDRVALF

v_call: TRBV9
j_call: TRBJ2-5
cdr3_aa: ASSVTSGYQETQY

v_call: TRBV6-5
j_call: TRBJ2-7
cdr3_aa: ASSYSQGALGEQY

v_call: TRBV7-2
j_call: TRBJ2-4
cdr3_aa: ASSWRGTGIQY

v_call: TRBV5-1
j_call: TRBJ2-1
cdr3_aa: ASSPDRPTSNEQF

v_call: TRBV4-1
j_call: TRBJ2-1
cdr3_aa: ASSQVMRSNSYNEQF

v_call: TRBV11-2
j_call: TRBJ1-2
cdr3_aa: ASSLLQGAYGYT

v_call: TRBV11-2
j_call: TRBJ2-1
cdr3_aa: ASSRLAGGLREQF

v_call: TRBV4-1
j_call: TRBJ1-3
cdr3_aa: ASSPGTGRNTIY

v_call: TRBV5-6
j_call: TRBJ1-5
cdr3_aa: ASSLFGQPQH

v_call: TRBV4-1
j_call: TRBJ2-1
cdr3_aa: ASSHYLADTYNEQF

v_call: TRBV4-3
j_call: TRBJ1-4
cdr3_aa: ASSPRGGGEDEKLF

v_call: TRBV4-2
j_call: TRBJ2-5
cdr3_aa: ASSQSSGIGETQY

v_call: TRBV11-3
j_call: TRBJ2-7
cdr3_aa: ASSLGHGRYEQY

v_call: TRBV6-5
j_call: TRBJ2-3
cdr3_aa: ASSYAGGTDTQY

v_call: TRBV7-3
j_call: TRBJ2-5
cdr3_aa: ASSLMAGIGETQY

v_call: TRBV28
j_call: TRBJ1-1
cdr3_aa: ASSSDYSPSTEAF

v_call: TRBV10-2
j_call: TRBJ2-7
cdr3_aa: ASRAQGYYEQY

v_call: TRBV4-2
j_call: TRBJ1-2
cdr3_aa: ASSQDRSGVGYGYT

v_call: TRBV6-1
j_call: TRBJ2-4
cdr3_aa: ASSASGAGANIQY

v_call: TRBV5-1
j_call: TRBJ2-7
cdr3_aa: ASSRSDTSYEQY

v_call: TRBV18
j_call: TRBJ1-1
cdr3_aa: ASSPLTGKGTEAF

v_call: TRBV6-4
j_call: TRBJ2-1
cdr3_aa: ASSEGGVSYNEQF

v_call: TRBV28
j_call: TRBJ1-3
cdr3_aa: ASSLPGQRISGNTIY

v_call: TRBV6-1
j_call: TRBJ1-1
cdr3_aa: ASSLTTQGGTEAF